Presented here are 11 T cell receptor beta chains from one specimen sequenced in a study of T cell repertoires in cytomegalovirus infection. These TCRs are of unknown antigen specificity. TCRdb ran MiXCR on the reads and lists one entry per CDR3 protein. Among 650,000 to 900,000 distinct CDR3 sequences listed, over 25% were seen once. The sequences come from cultured CD8+ T cells from PBMCs, collected from culture after CMV antigen stimulation. These receptors came from a human donor in good health (CMV status not recorded). Some clones in this sample may be carry-over from other donors' samples.

In its sample, this clonotype was seen a few times. This sequence joins TRBV7-7 and TRBJ2-7, with 7 nucleotides matching TRBD1. Germline loops: CDR1 SSHAT, CDR2 FNYEAQ (reference sequence). The CDR3 length is 14 residues. Here the CDR3 DNA reads TGTGCTAGCAGCCCCCACAGGGGCTCCTACGAGCAGTACGTC. It translates to CASSPHRGSYEQYV.

The rearrangement links TRBV5-6 to TRBJ1-6; D possibly corresponds to TRBD1 (5 bases). Trimming removed 4 bases at V and 10 bases at J, with 9 bases between. CDR1 is SGHDT, CDR2 YYEEEE, per germline. This CDR3 contains 12 residues. CDR3 amino acids: CASSNRGSPLHF. CDR3 DNA: TGTGCCAGCAGCAACCGGGGGTCACCCCTCCACTTT.

On this clonotype itself: One junction end disagrees with the germline gene, perhaps due to a read error. The chain employs TRBV10-3 and TRBJ2-7; TRBD1 matches 10 bases. CDR1 is ENHRY, CDR2 SYGVKD, per germline. The CDR3 is made up of 14 amino acids. CDR3 protein: CAITEGQGTREQYF. The DNA of the CDR3 is TGTGCCATCACTGAGGGACAGGGGACAAGGGAGCAGTACTTC.

The CDR3 region has the DNA TGTGCCAGCAGCTTAGTAGGACAGGGGGCGGATGGCTACACCTTC. This gives the protein CASSLVGQGADGYTF. The chain has TRBV7-2 and TRBJ1-2; 11 bases are shared with TRBD1. The germline V gene has CDR1 SGHTA and CDR2 FQGNSA. The CDR3 runs to 15 residues. The ends lost 1 base at V and 6 bases at J; junction bases unmatched: 4. The full variable domain, with the rest looked up from reference TRBV7-2 and TRBJ1-2, is GAGVSQSPSNKVTEKGKDVELRCDPISGHTALYWYRQSLGQGLEFLIYFQGNSAPDKSGLPSDRFSAERTGGSVSTLTIQRTQQEDSAVYLCASSLVGQGADGYTFGSGTRLTVV.

This clonotype was detected a few times. J is TRBJ2-5 and V is TRBV13, with unresolved D. Per the germline V gene, CDR1 is PRHDT and CDR2 is FYEKMQ (reference sequence). This CDR3 is 14 amino acids long. The V end was cut by 3 bases, the J end by 4 bases, with 12 bases between. CDR3 DNA: TGTGCCAGCAGCTTTGCAGGCTGGGGAGAGACCCAGTACTTC. Translated: CASSFAGWGETQYF.

In its sample, this clonotype was seen many times. The V and J genes are TRBV7-2 and TRBJ2-4; 9 nucleotides align to TRBD1. V lost 0 bases to trimming and J lost 0 bases; unmatched junction nucleotides: 6. The CDR3 has 18 residues. CDR1 and CDR2 from the germline V gene are SGHTA and FQGNSA. This CDR3 is CASSLARTGVVAKNIQYF. As DNA, the CDR3 is TGTGCCAGCAGCTTAGCCAGGACAGGGGTAGTAGCCAAAAACATTCAGTACTTC. Variable domain in full (rest from reference TRBV7-2 and TRBJ2-4): GAGVSQSPSNKVTEKGKDVELRCDPISGHTALYWYRQSLGQGLEFLIYFQGNSAPDKSGLPSDRFSAERTGGSVSTLTIQRTQQEDSAVYLCASSLARTGVVAKNIQYFGAGTRLSVL.

The rearrangement joins TRBV27 to TRBJ2-3; D ambiguous. The V end lost 1 base, the J end lost 2 bases, and 10 bases lay between the germline ends. This CDR3 has 15 residues. In germline, CDR1 is MNHEY, CDR2 SMNVEV (reference sequence). The DNA for the CDR3 is TGTGCCAGCAGTTTATTACGCTATACCACAGATACGCAGTATTTT. Encoded protein: CASSLLRYTTDTQYF.

This clonotype has more than one count but fewer than ten. This chain joins TRBV2 and TRBJ2-7; 7 bases are shared with TRBD1. CDR3 size: 15 residues. CDR1 is SNHLY and CDR2 is FYNNEI in the germline V gene. V was pared by 0 bases and J by 2 bases, with 4 bases of the junction left unmatched. CDR3 residues: CASSEATGTAYEQYF. The CDR3 bases are TGTGCCAGCAGTGAAGCCACCGGGACAGCCTACGAGCAGTACTTC.

This clonotype was counted a few times. The chain recombines TRBV6-5 with TRBJ2-7, with D maybe TRBD1 (5 bases). Germline CDR1 reads MNHEY; CDR2 reads SVGAGI. This CDR3 comprises 11 residues. The CDR3 sequence is CVNRSSYEQYV. CDR3 in DNA: TGTGTTAACAGGAGCTCCTACGAGCAGTACGTC.

The chain is built from TRBV7-3 and TRBJ1-1; the D is unclear. This CDR3 region has 16 residues. Germline V lookup: CDR1 SGHTA, CDR2 FQGTGA. V lost 4 bases to trimming and J lost 4 bases, with 19 bases between them. CDR3 amino acids: CASSSAGSGAATEAFF. CDR3 nucleotides: TGTGCCAGCAGCTCAGCTGGTTCGGGTGCAGCCACTGAAGCTTTCTTT.

This sequence joins TRBV13 and TRBJ2-7; 9 nucleotides agree with TRBD1. Trimming took 5 bases from V and 3 from J; bases not matched to a gene: 8. The CDR3 contains 15 residues. In germline, CDR1 is PRHDT, CDR2 FYEKMQ (reference sequence). The CDR3 DNA reads as TGTGCCAGCAGCCATCCGGACAGGGGAATCTACGAGCAGTACTTC. It yields the protein CASSHPDRGIYEQYF.